These 28 T cell receptor beta chains share one sample of origin, sequenced in a study of a mutant IDH1 vaccine in newly diagnosed glioma. Time point here: week 35, safety follow-up. Every vaccination contained 300 ug of the mutant IDH1 20-mer peptide and was paired with topical imiquimod. The antigens for these receptors are not known. Method: immunoSEQ multiplex PCR; TCRdb's copy keeps in-frame clones and lacks some. The sample holds some 42,000 clones, roughly four fifths seen once. The material sequenced was PBMCs, taken from a glioma patient whose treatment included an IDH1 peptide vaccine. The receptors derive from a woman aged 45 to 65 with glioma.

The table lists this clone with a count of one. J is TRBJ1-2 and V is TRBV7-9; unclear D gene. CDR3 size: 13 residues. Deletions cut 4 bases from V and 3 bases from J, with 9 bases between. CDR1 SEHNR and CDR2 FQNEAQ come from the germline V gene (reference sequence). The CDR3 spells CASSSALDYGYTF. The CDR3 bases are TGTGCCAGCAGCTCCGCGCTGGACTATGGCTACACCTTC.

This clone was observed a handful of times. The J gene is TRBJ1-1, the V gene TRBV4-3; no firm D call. CDR1 is LGHNA and CDR2 is YSLEER in the germline V gene. This CDR3 spans 13 amino acids. Deletions cut 0 bases from V and 3 bases from J, with 5 bases between. CDR3 residues: CASSQDVDTEAFF. CDR3 nucleotides: TGCGCCAGCAGCCAAGATGTCGACACTGAAGCTTTCTTT.

This clone was picked up a small number of times. This chain links TRBV28 with TRBJ2-7; D is perhaps TRBD2 (5 bases). V was cut by 4 bases and J by 7 bases, with 11 bases left in between. Germline V lookup: CDR1 MDHEN, CDR2 SYDVKM. The CDR3 extends over 12 amino acids. The CDR3 sequence is CASSSPGVEQYF. The CDR3, as DNA: TGTGCCAGCAGTTCCCCCGGGGTAGAGCAGTACTTC.

The rearrangement links TRBV4-3 to TRBJ2-2; D unresolved. This CDR3 region has 13 residues. The germline V and J ends were trimmed by 4 bases and 4 bases, with 7 bases remaining between them. The germline V gene has CDR1 LGHNA and CDR2 YSLEER. In nucleotides, the CDR3 is TGCGCCAGCAGCCTCATATCCACCGGGGAGCTGTTTTTT. Its translation is CASSLISTGELFF.

The chain uses TRBV27 and TRBJ1-2; a weak D match, TRBD1 (5 bases). This CDR3 has 15 amino acids. V shed 1 base and J shed 4 bases, with 13 bases lying between them. CDR1 is MNHEY and CDR2 is SMNVEV in the germline V gene (reference sequence). The CDR3 coding sequence is TGTGCCAGCAGTTTATATGGGGCGGGCTCCTATGGCTACACCTTC. Translation: CASSLYGAGSYGYTF.

The J gene is TRBJ2-3, the V gene TRBV9, with D maybe TRBD1 (6 bases). This CDR3 comprises 17 residues. The germline CDR1 and CDR2 sequences are SGDLS and YYNGEE. V lost 5 bases and J 2 bases, leaving 21 bases between the germline ends. CDR3 bases: TGTGCCAGCAGTCTGACAGGAGCCTATGATTACACAGATACGCAGTATTTT. Its protein is CASSLTGAYDYTDTQYF.

V and J are TRBV6-6 and TRBJ1-2, with TRBD1 matching 8 bases. This CDR3 has 16 amino acids. Germline CDR1 reads MNHNY; CDR2 reads SVGAGI (reference sequence). Unmatched junction bases numbered 7, after V lost 0 bases and J lost 4 bases. The CDR3 region has the DNA TGTGCCAGCAGTTACTCGTTACAGGGGGAACTCTATGGCTACACCTTC. It yields the protein CASSYSLQGELYGYTF.

The J gene is TRBJ1-1, the V gene TRBV19, with D hard to call. The CDR3 is 13 amino acids. V gave up 5 bases and J gave up 7 bases, with 14 bases separating them. Germline CDR1 and CDR2: LNHDA and SQIVND (reference sequence). For the CDR3, the DNA is TGTGCCAGTAGTTACGGTCAGTATCTTGAAGCTTTCTTT. Encoded protein: CASSYGQYLEAFF. The entire variable domain, with the rest obtained from reference TRBV19 and TRBJ1-1, is as follows: DGGITQSPKYLFRKEGQNVTLSCEQNLNHDAMYWYRQDPGQGLRLIYYSQIVNDFQKGDIAEGYSVSREKKESFPLTVTSAQKNPTAFYLCASSYGQYLEAFFGQGTRLTVV.

The V call is TRBV6-5, the J call TRBJ1-1; D unresolved. The CDR3 is 14 residues long. The ends were cut back, 3 bases at V and 4 bases at J, with 12 bases in the middle. The germline V gene has CDR1 MNHEY and CDR2 SVGAGI. The CDR3 sequence: CASSYESRGTEAFF. As DNA, the CDR3 is TGTGCCAGCAGTTATGAATCTCGGGGCACTGAAGCTTTCTTT.

V and J are TRBV7-2 and TRBJ1-1, with a weak D call TRBD1 (5 bases). Trimming removed 4 bases at V and 1 base at J, with 13 bases between. CDR1 is SGHTA, CDR2 FQGNSA, per germline. The CDR3 totals 15 residues. In DNA form, the CDR3 reads TGTGCCAGCAGCTCACGTTTCGGGGGGAACACTGAAGCTTTCTTT. It is translated as CASSSRFGGNTEAFF.

This chain links TRBV7-2 with TRBJ1-2; TRBD1 aligns across 7 bases. CDR3 length: 16 residues. V shed 5 bases, J shed 1 base, and the junction held 10 bases outside the gene matches. The germline V gene encodes CDR1 SGHTA and CDR2 FQGNSA. CDR3 sequence: CASSADLGQNNYGYTF. In nucleotides, the CDR3 is TGTGCCAGCAGCGCGGATCTGGGACAGAATAACTATGGCTACACCTTC.

This chain links TRBV5-1 with TRBJ2-5; TRBD2 aligns across 11 bases. This CDR3 has 18 amino acids. The germline V gene has CDR1 SGHRS and CDR2 YFSETQ. J lost 3 bases, V lost 0 bases, and 10 bases had no gene match. CDR3 in DNA: TGCGCCAGCAGCTTGGAGTTTCGAGGGACTAGCGGTGAAGAGACCCAGTACTTC. Translating gives CASSLEFRGTSGEETQYF.

The rearrangement uses TRBV27 and TRBJ2-7; a possible D gene is TRBD2 (6 bases). The V end was cut by 4 bases, the J end by 7 bases, with 11 bases between. Germline V CDR1 and CDR2: MNHEY, SMNVEV (reference sequence). The CDR3 length is 12 residues. The CDR3 DNA follows: TGTGCCAGCAGTTCGGTTGGGGGGGAGCAGTACTTC. The encoded protein is CASSSVGGEQYF.

This clone was counted a single time. The chain recombines TRBV9 with TRBJ1-2; the D is unclear. Germline lookup yields CDR1 SGDLS and CDR2 YYNGEE. The CDR3 loop spans 15 amino acids. V shed 3 bases and J shed 2 bases, with 14 bases lying between them. The CDR3 loop is CASSGQQTFNYGYTF. CDR3 coding DNA: TGTGCCAGCAGCGGACAACAGACTTTCAACTATGGCTACACCTTC.

The V call is TRBV6-5, the J call TRBJ1-4; no clear D gene. CDR1 MNHEY and CDR2 SVGAGI come from the germline V gene. This CDR3 contains 14 residues. Trimming stripped 0 bases from V and 10 bases from J, with 12 bases between. Here the CDR3 reads CASSYSSNSRKLFF. In nucleotides, the CDR3 is TGTGCCAGCAGTTACTCGAGTAACAGTAGAAAACTGTTTTTT.

The rearrangement joins TRBV7-8 to TRBJ2-1; D remains ambiguous. The germline V gene encodes CDR1 SGHVS and CDR2 FQNEAQ. This CDR3 has 14 amino acids. V gave up 5 bases and J gave up 6 bases, with 14 bases separating them. The CDR3 sequence: CASSPRELGNEQFF. The CDR3 DNA reads TGTGCCAGCAGCCCGCGAGAGCTAGGCAATGAGCAGTTCTTC.

The V and J genes are TRBV6-5 and TRBJ1-6; no firm D call. The CDR3 consists of 14 residues. The V end was cut by 0 bases, the J end by 7 bases, with 7 bases between. Per the germline V gene, CDR1 is MNHEY and CDR2 is SVGAGI. This CDR3 reads CASSYSGGNSPLHF. The CDR3 DNA follows: TGTGCCAGCAGTTACTCGGGCGGGAATTCACCCCTCCACTTT.

J is TRBJ2-1 and V is TRBV9; TRBD2 is a possible D gene (7 bases). The CDR3 is made up of 17 amino acids. Germline CDR1 reads SGDLS; CDR2 reads YYNGEE. V gave up 4 bases and J gave up 4 bases, with 21 bases separating them. CDR3 residues: CASSSSARGGTYNEQFF. The CDR3 DNA is TGTGCCAGCAGCTCATCAGCTAGGGGGGGGACATACAATGAGCAGTTCTTC. The full variable domain, with the rest looked up from reference TRBV9 and TRBJ2-1, is DSGVTQTPKHLITATGQRVTLRCSPRSGDLSVYWYQQSLDQGLQFLIQYYNGEERAKGNILERFSAQQFPDLHSELNLSSLELGDSALYFCASSSSARGGTYNEQFFGPGTRLTVL.

The rearrangement uses TRBV5-6 and TRBJ2-3, with 7 positions matching TRBD2. CDR1 is SGHDT and CDR2 is YYEEEE in the germline V gene. The CDR3 has 14 amino acids. V lost 6 bases to trimming and J lost 5 bases; unmatched junction nucleotides: 9. The CDR3 DNA reads TGTGCCAGCAATTCACCCAGCGGGGAAGATACGCAGTATTTT. This gives the protein CASNSPSGEDTQYF. The complete variable domain, with remaining parts taken from reference TRBV5-6 and TRBJ2-3, reads DAGVTQSPTHLIKTRGQQVTLRCSPKSGHDTVSWYQQALGQGPQFIFQYYEEEERQRGNFPDRFSGHQFPNYSSELNVNALLLGDSALYLCASNSPSGEDTQYFGPGTRLTVL.

The CDR3 DNA reads as TGTGCCATCAGTCCGGGGGGGGCAAGGAACACTGAAGCTTTCTTT. This sequence encodes CAISPGGARNTEAFF. The chain couples TRBV10-3 to TRBJ1-1; D might be TRBD1 (6 bases). CDR3 length: 15 residues. CDR1 and CDR2 (germline): ENHRY, SYGVKD. Deletions cut 5 bases from V and 1 base from J, with 14 bases between.

The rearrangement uses TRBV9 and TRBJ1-1, with D unclear. With 0 bases removed from V and 0 bases from J, the gap between germline ends came to 15 bases. Germline lookup yields CDR1 SGDLS and CDR2 YYNGEE. The CDR3 extends over 17 amino acids. The DNA for the CDR3 is TGTGCCAGCAGCGTAGGTCAGGACCCCCTCTTGAACACTGAAGCTTTCTTT. Amino acid sequence: CASSVGQDPLLNTEAFF.

V gene TRBV9 combines with J gene TRBJ2-5, with D perhaps TRBD2 (6 bases). Trimming left V 6 bases short and J 4 bases short, with 19 bases between. The CDR3 length is 15 residues. CDR1 and CDR2 from the germline V gene are SGDLS and YYNGEE. CDR3 DNA: TGTGCCAGCACCCCTAGTAGCGGCTGGGGAGAGACCCAGTACTTC. Its translation: CASTPSSGWGETQYF.

V gene TRBV7-2 combines with J gene TRBJ2-2; D might be TRBD1 or TRBD2, each matching 6 bases. The germline V gene encodes CDR1 SGHTA and CDR2 FQGNSA. V lost 5 bases, J lost 3 bases, and 16 bases lay in between. The CDR3 covers 16 residues. CDR3 protein: CASSRRGVRDTGELFF. The CDR3 DNA sequence: TGTGCCAGCAGCCGTAGGGGGGTTAGAGACACCGGGGAGCTGTTTTTT.

The CDR3 region has the DNA TGTGCCAGCAGCTCCGCTGCCGAGGGGGCGGAGGAAAAACTGTTTTTT. Protein sequence: CASSSAAEGAEEKLFF. The chain recombines TRBV5-4 with TRBJ1-4; 7 nucleotides agree with TRBD1. Germline-derived CDR1 and CDR2 are SGHNT and YYREEE (reference sequence). The CDR3 is made up of 16 amino acids. The ends lost 3 bases at V and 8 bases at J; junction bases unmatched: 13.

The chain links TRBV7-8 to TRBJ1-2, with TRBD1 as a possible D gene (6 bases). Looked up from germline, CDR1 is SGHVS and CDR2 is FQNEAQ. The length of the CDR3 is 15 residues. Deletions cut 0 bases from V and 2 bases from J, with 10 bases between. The CDR3 loop reads CASSLATGENYGYTF. The DNA for the CDR3 is TGTGCCAGCAGCTTAGCGACAGGCGAGAACTATGGCTACACCTTC.

This clone appeared a single time. CDR3 sequence reads: CASSLLGSRGRSSYEQYF. The CDR3 nucleotides are TGCGCCAGCAGCTTGTTGGGGTCGAGGGGCCGAAGCTCCTACGAGCAGTACTTC. The rearrangement links TRBV5-1 to TRBJ2-7; the D gene could be TRBD1 or TRBD2 (5 bases each). The CDR3 is 18 amino acids. Germline assignment: CDR1 SGHRS and CDR2 YFSETQ. Trimming pared 1 base from V and 0 bases from J, leaving 20 bases between. Complete variable domain (other parts from reference TRBV5-1 and TRBJ2-7): KAGVTQTPRYLIKTRGQQVTLSCSPISGHRSVSWYQQTPGQGLQFLFEYFSETQRNKGNFPGRFSGRQFSNSRSEMNVSTLELGDSALYLCASSLLGSRGRSSYEQYFGPGTRLTVT.

The CDR3 loop is CSAGQAQAFF. CDR3 sequence (DNA): TGCAGCGCAGGACAGGCCCAAGCTTTCTTT. The chain joins TRBV29-1 to TRBJ1-1; 7 bases match TRBD1. Germline V CDR1 and CDR2: SQVTM, ANQGSEA. V shed 7 bases and J 9 bases; nucleotides not matched to a gene: 5. The CDR3 is 10 amino acids.

CDR3 sequence (DNA): TGTGCCAGCGGGGACAGCTATAATTCACCCCTCCACTTT. It translates to CASGDSYNSPLHF. The J gene is TRBJ1-6, the V gene TRBV27, with 7 bases that match TRBD1. CDR3 length: 13 residues. J gave up 3 bases and V 8 bases, and 1 base lay outside the gene matches. From germline, CDR1 is MNHEY and CDR2 SMNVEV (reference sequence).